The present T cell receptor (beta chain) was sequenced within a study of CXCR3-negative and CXCR3-positive naive CD8 T cells. Findings and limits, study-wide: Researchers reported similar TRBV-TRBJ usage in naive CXCR3-negative and CXCR3-positive cells, though memory differed.

Germline CDR1 MNHEY, CDR2 SMNVEV (reference sequence). The CDR3 spans 14 residues. With UMI labels, 5' RACE was used to prepare the TRB cDNA libraries. TCRdb re-called the 5' RACE reads and shows each CDR3 protein once, DNA omitted. This sample's clone table lists around 40,000 distinct CDR3 sequences. A word on this clonotype: The antigen is unknown.

The receptor's source is a human donor in good health. Some clones in this sample may be carry-over from other donors' samples. V is TRBV27 and J is TRBJ1-1; TCRdb's D call of TRBD1 is untestable without DNA. What was sequenced was memory CD8+ T cells from blood. The CDR3 spells CASRVTGGGTEAFF.